The entry below gives a single TCR beta chain sequence along with its context. The antigen remains unidentified. With V trimmed by 2 bases and J by 0 bases, 13 bases remained unmatched. The CDR3 is 20 residues long. Per germline, CDR1 MNHEY and CDR2 SVGEGT. Healthy Caucasians provided all donations. The sample comes from a study of identical twins. Points from the study as a whole: With abundant cord blood beta clonotypes, insertions were fewer; memory repertoires showed no such pattern.

TCRdb re-called the 5' RACE reads through MiXCR, storing one row per CDR3 protein. The table has about 720,000 distinct CDR3 sequences, 15% to 20% seen once. These data were also filed under a second study, of T cells expressing NK-cell markers. From that paper: Among CD8+ T cells from six donors, dominant NKG2C+ clonotypes accounted for about 1.0-7.0%.

What was sequenced was PBMCs. This clonotype was obtained from a woman aged 18-29 years in good health. V gene TRBV6-2 or TRBV6-3 combines with J gene TRBJ2-3; 11 positions agree with TRBD2. CDR3 DNA sequence: TGTGCCAGCAGTTACCAACGACCATCGACTAGCGGGGCTAGCACAGATACGCAGTATTTT. Translated, it gives CASSYQRPSTSGASTDTQYF.